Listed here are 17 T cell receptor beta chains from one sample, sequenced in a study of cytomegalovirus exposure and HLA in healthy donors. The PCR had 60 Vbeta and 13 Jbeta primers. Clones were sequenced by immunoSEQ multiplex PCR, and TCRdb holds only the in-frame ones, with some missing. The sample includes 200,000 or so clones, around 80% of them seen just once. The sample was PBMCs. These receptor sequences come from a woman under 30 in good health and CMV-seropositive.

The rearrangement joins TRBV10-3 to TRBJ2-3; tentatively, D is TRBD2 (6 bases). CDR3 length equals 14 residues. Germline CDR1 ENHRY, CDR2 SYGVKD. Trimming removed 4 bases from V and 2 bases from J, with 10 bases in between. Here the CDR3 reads CAISGVLATDTQYF. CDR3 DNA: TGTGCCATCAGTGGGGTACTAGCCACAGATACGCAGTATTTT.

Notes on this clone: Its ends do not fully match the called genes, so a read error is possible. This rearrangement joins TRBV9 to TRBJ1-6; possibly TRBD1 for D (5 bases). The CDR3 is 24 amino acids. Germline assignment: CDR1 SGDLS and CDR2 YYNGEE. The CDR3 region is CASTVGTEGRLGGKWDSYNSPLHF. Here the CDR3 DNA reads TGTGCCAGCACCGTAGGAACTGAGGGGCGGTTGGGGGGAAAGTGGGACTCCTATAATTCACCCCTCCACTTT.

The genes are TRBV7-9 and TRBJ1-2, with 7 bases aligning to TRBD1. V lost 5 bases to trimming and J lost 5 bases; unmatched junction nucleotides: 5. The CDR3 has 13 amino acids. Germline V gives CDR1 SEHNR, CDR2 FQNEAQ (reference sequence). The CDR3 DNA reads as TGTGCCAGCAGCAGGGACAGCTCTTATGGCTACACCTTC. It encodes CASSRDSSYGYTF.

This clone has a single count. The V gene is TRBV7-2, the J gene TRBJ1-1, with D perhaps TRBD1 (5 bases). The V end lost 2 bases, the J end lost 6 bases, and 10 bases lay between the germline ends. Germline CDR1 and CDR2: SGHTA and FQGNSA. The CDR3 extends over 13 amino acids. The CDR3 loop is CASSLSPGAEAFF. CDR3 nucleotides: TGTGCCAGCAGCTTATCCCCGGGGGCTGAAGCTTTCTTT.

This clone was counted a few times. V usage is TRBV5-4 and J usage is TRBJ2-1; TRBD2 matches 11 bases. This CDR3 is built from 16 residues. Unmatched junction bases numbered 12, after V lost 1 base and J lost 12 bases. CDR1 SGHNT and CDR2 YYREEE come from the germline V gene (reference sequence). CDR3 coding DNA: TGTGCCAGCAGCTTGTTGCTAGCGGGGGGCCCGGGCGGGCAGTTCTTC. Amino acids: CASSLLLAGGPGGQFF.

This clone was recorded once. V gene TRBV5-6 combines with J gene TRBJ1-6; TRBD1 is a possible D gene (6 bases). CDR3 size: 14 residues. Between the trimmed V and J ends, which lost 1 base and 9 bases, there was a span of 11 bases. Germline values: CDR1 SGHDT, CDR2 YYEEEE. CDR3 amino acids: CASSLRQGRSPLHF. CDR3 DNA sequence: TGTGCCAGCAGCTTGCGGCAGGGGCGTTCACCCCTCCACTTT.

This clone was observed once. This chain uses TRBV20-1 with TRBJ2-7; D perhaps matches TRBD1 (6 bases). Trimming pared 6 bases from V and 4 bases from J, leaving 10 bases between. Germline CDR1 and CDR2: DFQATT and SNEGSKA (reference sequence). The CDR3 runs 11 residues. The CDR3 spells CSADDRYEQYF. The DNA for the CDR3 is TGCAGTGCCGACGACAGGTACGAGCAGTACTTC.

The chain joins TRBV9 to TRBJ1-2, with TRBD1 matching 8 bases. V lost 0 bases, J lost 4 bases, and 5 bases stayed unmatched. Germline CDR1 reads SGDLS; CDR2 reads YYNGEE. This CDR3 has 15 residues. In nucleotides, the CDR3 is TGTGCCAGCAGCGTAGACAGGGGGAAGGGCTATGGCTACACCTTC. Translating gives CASSVDRGKGYGYTF.

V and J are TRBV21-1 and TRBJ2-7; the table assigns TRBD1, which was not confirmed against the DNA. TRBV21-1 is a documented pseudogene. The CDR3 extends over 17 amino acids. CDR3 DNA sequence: TGTGCCAGCAACCACCTCGCGCGAGGGGGACACCGCTACGAGCAGTACGTC. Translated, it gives CASNHLARGGHRYEQYV.

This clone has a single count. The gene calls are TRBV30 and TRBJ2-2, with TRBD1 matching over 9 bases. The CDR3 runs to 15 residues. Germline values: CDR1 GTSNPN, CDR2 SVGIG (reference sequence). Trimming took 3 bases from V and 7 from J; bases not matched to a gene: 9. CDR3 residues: CAWSQDRGHDGELFF. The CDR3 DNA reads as TGTGCCTGGAGCCAGGACAGGGGCCACGACGGGGAGCTGTTTTTT.

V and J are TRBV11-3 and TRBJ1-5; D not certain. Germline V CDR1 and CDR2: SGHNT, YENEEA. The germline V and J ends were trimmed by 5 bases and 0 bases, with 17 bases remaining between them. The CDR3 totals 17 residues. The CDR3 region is CASSPSSGPYSNQPQHF. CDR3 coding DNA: TGTGCCAGCAGCCCCTCGTCAGGCCCTTATAGCAATCAGCCCCAGCATTTT. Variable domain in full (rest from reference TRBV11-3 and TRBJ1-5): EAGVVQSPRYKIIEKKQPVAFWCNPISGHNTLYWYLQNLGQGPELLIRYENEEAVDDSQLPKDRFSAERLKGVDSTLKIQPAELGDSAVYLCASSPSSGPYSNQPQHFGDGTRLSIL.

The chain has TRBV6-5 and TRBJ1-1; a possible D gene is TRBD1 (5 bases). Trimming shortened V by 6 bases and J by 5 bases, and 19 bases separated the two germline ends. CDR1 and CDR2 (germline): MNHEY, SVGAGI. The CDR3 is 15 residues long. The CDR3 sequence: CASRREGRSVTEAFF. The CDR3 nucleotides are TGTGCCAGCAGACGGGAGGGGCGGTCGGTAACTGAAGCTTTCTTT.

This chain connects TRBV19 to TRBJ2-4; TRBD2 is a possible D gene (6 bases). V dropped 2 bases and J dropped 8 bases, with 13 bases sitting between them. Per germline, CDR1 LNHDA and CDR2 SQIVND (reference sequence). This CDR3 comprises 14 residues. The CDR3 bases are TGTGCCAGTAGTATAACACTCCCGGGGGACATTCAGTACTTC. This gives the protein CASSITLPGDIQYF. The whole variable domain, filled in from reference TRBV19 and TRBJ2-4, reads DGGITQSPKYLFRKEGQNVTLSCEQNLNHDAMYWYRQDPGQGLRLIYYSQIVNDFQKGDIAEGYSVSREKKESFPLTVTSAQKNPTAFYLCASSITLPGDIQYFGAGTRLSVL.

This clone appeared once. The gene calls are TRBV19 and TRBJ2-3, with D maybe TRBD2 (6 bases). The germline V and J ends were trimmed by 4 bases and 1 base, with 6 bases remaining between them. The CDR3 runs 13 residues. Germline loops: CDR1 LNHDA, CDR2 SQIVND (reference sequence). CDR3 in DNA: TGTGCCAGTAGTAGGGGGGGCACAGATACGCAGTATTTT. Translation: CASSRGGTDTQYF.

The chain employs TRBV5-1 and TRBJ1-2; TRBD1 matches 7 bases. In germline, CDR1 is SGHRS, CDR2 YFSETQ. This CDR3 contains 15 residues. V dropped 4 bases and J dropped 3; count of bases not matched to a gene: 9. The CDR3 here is CASSPGGQGDYGYTF. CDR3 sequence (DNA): TGCGCCAGCAGCCCGGGAGGGCAGGGGGACTATGGCTACACCTTC. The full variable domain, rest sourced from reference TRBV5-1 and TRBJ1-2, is KAGVTQTPRYLIKTRGQQVTLSCSPISGHRSVSWYQQTPGQGLQFLFEYFSETQRNKGNFPGRFSGRQFSNSRSEMNVSTLELGDSALYLCASSPGGQGDYGYTFGSGTRLTVV.

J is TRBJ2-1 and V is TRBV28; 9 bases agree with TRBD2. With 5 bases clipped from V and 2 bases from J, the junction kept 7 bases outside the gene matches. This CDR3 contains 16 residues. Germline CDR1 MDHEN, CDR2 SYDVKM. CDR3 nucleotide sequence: TGTGCCAGCAGTGTTCTAAGCGGGGGGACCTACAATGAGCAGTTCTTC. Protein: CASSVLSGGTYNEQFF.

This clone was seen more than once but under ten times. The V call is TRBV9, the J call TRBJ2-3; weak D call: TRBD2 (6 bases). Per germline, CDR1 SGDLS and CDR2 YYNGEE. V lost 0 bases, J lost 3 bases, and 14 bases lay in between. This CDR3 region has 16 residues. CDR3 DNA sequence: TGTGCCAGCAGCGTAGTGGGGGGTGGGGGGACAGATACGCAGTATTTT. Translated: CASSVVGGGGTDTQYF.